These T cell receptor beta chains were read from a single sample in a study of shared clonotypes between healthy human individuals. The protocol was immunoSEQ multiplex PCR, while the TCRdb copy is restricted to in-frame clones and leaves out a portion. In the table there are some 1 million clones, 65% to 80% of which are singletons. The material sequenced was memory CD4+ T cells sorted from blood. These receptors were collected from a man aged 18 to 29 in good health. Each CDR3 is given with its conserved first and last residue. D genes are given only for firm matches. Where a row states a size, it is once, few, many or the class of an expanded clone; other rows omit it.

.	TRBV4-3	TRBJ1-1	many	CASSQDPRKGTEAFF	TGCGCCAGCAGCCAAGATCCCCGAAAGGGAACTGAAGCTTTCTTT
.	TRBV19	TRBJ1-6	few	CASKAGAYNSPLHF	TGTGCCAGTAAAGCAGGGGCCTATAATTCACCCCTCCACTTT
TRBD1	TRBV6-1	TRBJ1-2	.	CASSASETGGYGYTF	TGTGCCAGCAGTGCAAGTGAAACAGGGGGATATGGCTACACCTTC
.	TRBV19	TRBJ1-1	.	CASMSKVDEAFF	TGTGCCAGTATGTCGAAGGTGGATGAAGCTTTCTTT
TRBD2	TRBV30	TRBJ2-3	.	CAWSVGEGRRDTQYF	TGTGCCTGGAGTGTAGGGGAGGGCCGTAGAGATACGCAGTATTTT
TRBD2	TRBV5-1	TRBJ2-1	.	CASSLELSGGEQFF	TGCGCCAGCAGCTTGGAACTATCGGGGGGTGAGCAGTTCTTC
.	TRBV6-5	TRBJ1-2	.	CASSRGEATRYGYTF	TGTGCCAGCAGCCGCGGCGAGGCTACGCGGTATGGCTACACCTTC
.	TRBV19	TRBJ1-5	.	CASSIGASFYSNQPQHF	TGTGCCAGTAGTATAGGGGCCAGCTTTTATAGCAATCAGCCCCAGCATTTT
.	TRBV25-1	TRBJ2-2	.	CASSEYYDTGELFF	TGTGCCAGCAGTGAATATTATGACACCGGGGAGCTGTTTTTT
.	TRBV19	TRBJ1-4	few	CASSTRTGEKLFF	TGTGCCAGTAGTACAAGGACGGGTGAAAAACTGTTTTTT
.	TRBV28	TRBJ1-2	.	CASRGLPNYGYTF	TGTGCCAGCAGGGGTCTACCTAACTATGGCTACACCTTC
TRBD1	TRBV11-2	TRBJ1-2	.	CASSPILGGGHGYTF	TGTGCCAGCAGCCCCATTTTGGGAGGGGGCCATGGCTACACCTTC
TRBD1	TRBV27	TRBJ2-7	.	CASSREGQGSYEQYF	TGTGCCAGCAGCCGAGAAGGACAGGGGTCCTACGAGCAGTACTTC
.	TRBV7-2	TRBJ2-3	.	CASSAGQTDTQYF	TGTGCCAGCAGCGCGGGGCAGACAGATACGCAGTATTTT
.	TRBV13	TRBJ1-1	many	CASSFGVGRGDTEAFF	TGTGCCAGCAGCTTCGGGGTAGGTCGCGGGGACACTGAAGCTTTCTTT
.	TRBV25-1	TRBJ2-1	.	CASSDSRGVRGDSNEQFF	TGTGCCAGCAGTGATTCCCGGGGAGTGAGGGGAGATAGCAATGAGCAGTTCTTC
.	TRBV27	TRBJ2-7	.	CASGRTAPYEQYF	TGTGCCAGCGGACGGACAGCTCCCTACGAGCAGTACTTC
TRBD2	TRBV6-6	TRBJ2-2	.	CASSQRDLRGGELFF	TGTGCCAGCAGTCAGCGGGACCTTCGAGGTGGGGAGCTGTTTTTT
TRBD2	TRBV6-6	TRBJ2-5	.	CASSRTGGTGQETQYF	TGTGCCAGCTCCAGAACGGGGGGAACCGGACAAGAGACCCAGTACTTC
TRBD1	TRBV9	TRBJ1-1	once	CASSTSLTGGGTEAFF	TGTGCCAGCAGCACCTCTTTGACAGGGGGAGGCACTGAAGCTTTCTTT
.	TRBV11-2	TRBJ1-3	.	CASSLGANSGNTIYF	TGTGCCAGCAGCTTGGGCGCGAACTCTGGAAACACCATATATTTT
.	TRBV2	TRBJ1-5	.	CASMGDRLGQPQHF	TGTGCCAGCATGGGTGACAGGCTGGGTCAGCCCCAGCATTTT
.	TRBV30	TRBJ1-4	few	CAWSVSPELFF	TGTGCCTGGAGTGTATCGCCGGAACTGTTTTTT
.	TRBV18	TRBJ1-1	.	CASSPIQPNTEAFF	TGTGCCAGCTCACCAATACAACCGAACACTGAAGCTTTCTTT
TRBD1	TRBV23-1	TRBJ1-5	.	CASRRGQDPNQPQHF	TGCGCCAGCCGCCGGGGACAGGACCCCAATCAGCCCCAGCATTTT
TRBD1	TRBV30	TRBJ1-4	.	CAWSGQGLSNEKLFF	TGTGCCTGGAGTGGACAGGGTTTATCGAATGAAAAACTGTTTTTT
.	TRBV7-6	TRBJ2-5	.	CASSRGTSGETQYF	TGTGCCAGCAGCCGTGGGACTTCGGGGGAGACCCAGTACTTC
.	TRBV7-3	TRBJ1-4	few	CASSRGLGEKLFF	TGTGCCAGCAGCCGGGGGCTGGGAGAAAAACTGTTTTTT
TRBD1	TRBV9	TRBJ2-2	.	CASSVGSRGSTGELFF	TGTGCCAGCAGCGTAGGCAGCAGGGGGTCCACCGGGGAGCTGTTTTTT
TRBD1	TRBV6-5	TRBJ2-1	.	CASSYSGQGIGEQFF	TGTGCCAGCAGTTACTCGGGACAGGGTATCGGTGAGCAGTTCTTC
.	TRBV5-8	TRBJ1-1	few	CASSWQRVSTEAFF	TGTGCCAGCAGCTGGCAGCGCGTCAGCACTGAAGCTTTCTTT
.	TRBV30	TRBJ2-5	.	CAWGPRETQYF	TGTGCCTGGGGTCCCCGGGAGACCCAGTACTTC
TRBD2	TRBV6-5	TRBJ2-1	once	CASSFTSDPSYNEQFF	TGTGCCAGCAGTTTTACTAGCGACCCCTCCTACAATGAGCAGTTCTTC
TRBD2	TRBV30	TRBJ2-2	.	CAWSVALAGSGELFF	TGTGCCTGGAGTGTAGCGCTAGCGGGATCCGGGGAGCTGTTTTTT
.	TRBV1	TRBJ1-2	.	CTSSQDRSGTSPYGYTF	TGCACCAGCAGCCAAGATCGTAGTGGGACTTCTCCTTATGGCTACACCTTC
.	TRBV5-1	TRBJ2-1	.	CASSLAGVGSYNEQFF	TGCGCCAGCAGCTTGGCGGGGGTAGGGTCCTACAATGAGCAGTTCTTC
.	TRBV30	TRBJ1-5	.	CAWSFTGRSNQPQHF	TGTGCCTGGAGTTTTACAGGGAGGAGCAATCAGCCCCAGCATTTT
.	TRBV9	TRBJ1-4	.	CASSVTGAPSEKLFF	TGTGCCAGCAGCGTCACCGGGGCTCCTTCCGAAAAACTGTTTTTT
.	TRBV7-9	TRBJ1-1	once	CASSLEVPGLLNTEAFF	TGTGCCAGCAGCTTAGAGGTCCCGGGTTTACTGAACACTGAAGCTTTCTTT
TRBD2	TRBV11-3	TRBJ2-5	once	CASSSGLAGQETQYF	TGTGCCAGCAGCTCCGGACTAGCGGGTCAAGAGACCCAGTACTTC